This TCR beta chain was captured in a study of cytomegalovirus exposure and HLA in healthy donors (dated by TCRdb to 2015 to 2018). With regard to the full study: An earlier analysis of approximately 600 of the donors reported 250 to 300 Gb of sequence data and approximately 110 million unique TCR beta sequences from roughly 200 million T cells. Typing coverage varied by locus: roughly 629-630 donors for A, B, C, DRB1 and DQB1; roughly 500 for DQA1; some 610 for DPA1; some 470 for DPB1. HLA typing covered class I and class II loci at four-digit resolution. A later genetic analysis took genome-wide SNP genotypes for about 65% of the 666 donors and used that subset as a discovery cohort. In the later analysis, no new phenotypic data were used to find candidate immune exposures; instead, reliance was placed on TCR beta sequences and their occurrence across donors. High-throughput TCR immunosequencing, statistical association of individual TCRs with disease status, and machine learning were combined to predict cytomegalovirus infection status. Across approximately 420 genotyped donors of the cohort, an average of approximately 240,000 unique TCR beta nucleotide sequences per donor were sequenced, and roughly 17% of those sequences were non-productive. Donor age, sex, ethnicity and CMV serostatus were compiled alongside the repertoire data. All discovery cohort repertoires had been generated using a single sequencing platform. The genetic ancestry cluster associated with self-reported Caucasian donors included over 65% of the approximately 430 genotyped donors. In a later analysis, previously published TCR beta repertoires from about 640 donors were re-analyzed and high-resolution HLA genotyping was added so that TCR occurrence patterns could be studied. The study aimed to test whether cataloging public T cell receptors could reveal signatures of past pathogen exposure. The T cell repertoires of 666 subjects were profiled by immunosequencing and related to cytomegalovirus serostatus. A separate validation cohort of roughly 130 different subjects was used in addition to the roughly 700-subject first cohort. An earlier analysis of several hundred of the donors used high-throughput TCR beta sequencing to judge whether each TCR beta V gene segment behaved as functional or pseudogenic. Roughly five DR-DQ haplotypes were handled as single units for association and clustering because linkage in the cohort was strong. Approximately 330 gigabases of sequencing data and around 80 million unique TCR sequences made up an early release that covered roughly 670 HLA-typed donors.

The library was produced with the immunoSEQ multiplex PCR assay. A mixture of 60 forward primers for TCR Vbeta segments and 13 reverse primers for TCR Jbeta segments was used in the multiplex PCR. A multiplex PCR assay on genomic DNA amplified the CDR3 region of rearranged TCR beta genes. The Illumina HiSeq System was used to sequence the amplified TCR beta libraries as 87-base-pair reads. Regarding the original processing steps: A later analysis counted some 74 million unique TCR beta chains across the 670 or so repertoires, and some 12 million of these chains were shared by at least two donors. A nearest-neighbor algorithm error-corrected the raw reads and collapsed the reads into unique sequences, merging closely related sequences to remove PCR and sequencing errors. CDR3 sequences were aligned to IMGT reference sequences to assign V, D and J gene segments. For a sequence to be retained, a match of at least six nucleotides was required to both a V gene segment and a J gene segment. Rearrangements were called productive when the CDR3 lacked stop codons and stayed in frame with V and J; all others were non-productive. Following IMGT convention, CDR3 was defined as the stretch from the second conserved V-encoded cysteine up to the conserved J-encoded phenylalanine. Sequences without an unambiguous match to a single V gene segment were excluded from the earlier analysis of approximately 600 of the donors. In an earlier analysis of some 590 of the donors, a V segment was called functional when productive rearrangements were above 56.7%, and segregating when the standard deviation between donors exceeded 5%. To diagnose cytomegalovirus status from the catalog of TCR beta chain sequences, a statistical classification framework was built. In a later analysis, V and J genes were assigned by comparing TCR nucleotide sequences against IMGT/GENE-DB human TR gene sequences. The TCRdist pipeline was used in a later analysis to assign CDR3 sequences and most-parsimonious VDJ recombination scenarios. In a later analysis, every TCR beta chain was defined by the combination of its CDR3 amino acid sequence and its V-gene family, and reads without a unique V-gene family were dropped. In a later analysis, 450 to 600 highly shared, low-generation-probability nucleotide sequences were removed to address suspected cross-contamination and a sequencing artifact. In a later analysis, a clonal expansion index was calculated for each public chain from normalized within-repertoire ranks of inferred template counts. A later analysis computed generation probabilities with a VDJ recombination model fitted to out-of-frame rearrangements, and checked the results against IGoR. In a later analysis, TCR-TCR, TCR-HLA and TCR-CMV co-occurrence was scored with hypergeometric tests, and a repertoire-size bias correction was applied to TCR pairs. To estimate false discovery rates, a later analysis permuted the HLA or CMV assignments 20 times. A later analysis grouped co-occurring TCRs with DBSCAN, adding TCRdist sequence similarity when clustering within HLA-allele-positive subsets. Repertoires with fewer than 30,000 or more than 120,000 public chains, plus five repertoires with anomalous nucleotide sharing, were excluded from co-occurrence clustering. The immuneACCESS repertoire file appears here via TCRdb, limited to in-frame rearrangements. These files lack a portion of the clones; in checked studies, under half of the deficit traces to unresolved V genes, and the cause of the others is not known. D and trimming were read from the DNA, whereas the V and J calls and clone size are those reported in that table. Present in this sample are 100,000 to 150,000 clones, roughly 74% of which were seen just once. Roughly 4.1% of the sample is in the top ten clones.

What the work shows at the level of the full study, not this receptor alone: In this cohort, only TCR beta chains were sequenced, and detectable features were limited by the absence of alpha or paired-chain data. Presence/absence analyses assumed roughly uniform sequencing depth across donors, an assumption that may not hold. In a later analysis, 15,000 to 20,000 TCR beta sequences were associated with specific HLA alleles at a false discovery rate of 0.05. A later genetic analysis associated a missense DCLRE1C variant with V-gene and J-gene trimming of TCR beta chains, and an independent cohort replicated the association. HLA typing was unavailable for some donors at each locus, so association tests used only the typed subset. The earlier analysis of 450 to 700 of the donors excluded fewer than 20 rarely observed V segments, including chromosome 9 orphons, because counts were too low. According to a later analysis, parvovirus B19, influenza, CMV and Epstein-Barr virus appeared linked to several top co-occurrence clusters. In an earlier analysis of over 550 of the donors, most TCR beta V segments were observed in productive rearrangements about 87% or about 30% of the time, broadly matching IMGT annotations. For the cohort, immune exposure information was limited to CMV serostatus. Some IMGT-functional V segments, including TRBV6-2 and TRBV6-3, could not be distinguished by the 87-base-pair reads and were therefore excluded. A further reported finding was that TCR beta sequences accurately predicted the HLA-A and HLA-B alleles for most subjects in the first cohort. According to a later genetic analysis, donors in an Asian-associated ancestry cluster had fewer N-insertions in productive TCRs than the roughly 670-donor mean. The sequencing pipeline was judged likely to have produced a cluster of highly shared sequence variants as a technical artifact. Correlated functional status among segregating V segments might reflect linkage disequilibrium, but an unknown experimental factor could not be ruled out. The study gave a list of roughly 150 TCR beta chains associated with cytomegalovirus. Cytomegalovirus status was reported to be diagnosed by the classifier with high specificity and sensitivity in both the original and validation cohorts. Across donors, most TCR sequences were observed very rarely, whereas some public TCRs were present in many individuals. A few of the identified cytomegalovirus-associated TCR beta chains were confirmed in vitro to be specific for cytomegalovirus antigens. A later analysis found that TCR association rates varied across HLA loci, with DRB1 alleles showing the most associated TCRs and HLA-C alleles the fewest. Assigning TCR associations to individual alleles was difficult when HLA alleles, especially DR and DQ, strongly co-occurred. In a later analysis, HLA-associated TCR beta chains were found to be more clonally expanded and to have lower generation probabilities than equally common non-associated chains. It was suggested by the authors that the approach could potentially be generalized to other disease states and immunological phenotypes. According to a later analysis, most CMV-associated TCR beta chains appeared to be HLA-restricted, and the HLA associations seemed to be driven largely by CMV exposure.

The cohort comprised some 680 healthy bone marrow donors. At the time of sampling, every cohort member was nominally healthy, though immune exposures that went unrecorded were likely present. The donor was CMV seropositive and was included in the group of approximately 310 seropositive cohort members. Every donor gave a peripheral blood sample, and the peripheral blood mononuclear cells from that sample were used for TCR beta sequencing. Genomic DNA extraction from the blood cell samples was performed with the Qiagen DNeasy Blood Extraction Kit. V and J are trimmed by 5 bases and 2 bases, and the gene matches miss 11 bases of the junction. The cysteine opens and the phenylalanine closes a CDR3 of 18 amino acids. The read is trimmed to its CDR3 DNA, 54 bases read in frame from base 1. The germline V gene encodes CDR1 PRHDT and CDR2 FYEKMQ (reference sequence). This clone was seen only once. Its antigen specificity is not known. Base qualities are not at hand, and no much larger clone is one base apart.

The source is a woman aged 50 to 60 in good health and CMV-seropositive. Source material: PBMCs. The chain was built from TRBV13 and TRBJ2-1, with TRBD2 identical over 11 junction bases. CDR3 protein: CASSLVAGGPSTYNEQFF. The DNA sequence is TGTGCCAGCAGCCTTGTAGCGGGGGGGCCGTCAACCTACAATGAGCAGTTCTTC.